Listed below are T cell receptor beta chains from one sample, sequenced in a study of blood T cells in healthy people across ages. TCRdb used MiXCR to reprocess the 5' RACE reads, holding one entry per CDR3 protein. In the table there are 1.4 million to 1.5 million distinct CDR3 sequences, around 42% of which are singletons. Sequenced sample: blood. The receptors come from a woman under 30 in good health. The CDR3 runs from the conserved cysteine through the conserved F or W. A D gene is named only where the DNA matches it firmly. Rows give clone size only sometimes, using once, few, many, or a class for an expanded clone.

v_gene,abundance,j_gene,d_gene,CDR3aa,CDR3nt
TRBV10-3,-,TRBJ2-7,TRBD2,CAISELTSGPTEQYF,TGTGCCATCAGTGAGCTGACTAGCGGGCCCACCGAGCAGTACTTC
TRBV10-3,-,TRBJ2-1,-,CAISESRDPDNEQFF,TGTGCCATCAGTGAGTCGAGGGATCCCGACAATGAGCAGTTCTTC
TRBV2,-,TRBJ2-3,-,CASRETGADTQYF,TGTGCCAGCAGGGAAACAGGAGCAGATACGCAGTATTTT
TRBV28,-,TRBJ2-7,-,CASGLQPGYEQYF,TGTGCCAGCGGGTTACAGCCCGGCTACGAGCAGTACTTC
TRBV28,-,TRBJ2-1,-,CASSSKDFYNEQFF,TGTGCCAGCAGTTCGAAGGACTTCTACAATGAGCAGTTCTTC
TRBV13,-,TRBJ2-1,-,CASSSPGDEQFF,TGTGCCAGCAGCTCTCCGGGGGATGAGCAGTTCTTC
TRBV6-5,few,TRBJ2-7,TRBD1,CASSSGGVYNEQYF,TGTGCCAGCAGTTCAGGGGGCGTTTACAACGAGCAGTACTTC
TRBV20-1,-,TRBJ2-7,-,CSARDLRFGAYEQYF,TGCAGTGCTAGAGATCTCCGCTTTGGGGCCTACGAGCAGTACTTC
TRBV7-2,-,TRBJ2-2,-,CASIPRPSVVSWLFF,TGTGCCAGCATCCCGAGGCCCTCGGTCGTTTCGTGGCTGTTTTTT
TRBV28,-,TRBJ1-5,TRBD1,CASSKGTGNGQPQHF,TGTGCCAGCTCCAAAGGGACAGGGAACGGCCAGCCCCAGCATTTT